This TCR beta chain was recorded in a study of cytomegalovirus exposure and HLA in healthy donors. Across the study: A prior analysis found 117 million unique TCR beta sequences from 170 million or so T cells.

Vbeta (60) and Jbeta (13) primers were used in the PCR. As processed by the authors: Later, some 79 million unique TCR beta chains were counted in an analysis, and approximately 10 million of them were shared. The repertoire was sequenced with immunoSEQ multiplex PCR; TCRdb's copy has only in-frame clones and lacks some. The V and J calls and clone size are taken from that table; D and trimming were inferred from the DNA. The sample includes 95,000 to 130,000 clones, 75% to 85% of them seen just once. V shed 2 bases and J 5 bases; nucleotides not matched to a gene: 9. This CDR3 has 17 amino acids. Per the germline V gene, CDR1 is LNHDA and CDR2 is SQIVND (reference sequence).

Input material: PBMCs. The rearrangement links TRBV19 to TRBJ1-3, with 10 bases matching TRBD1. The clonotype originates from a young man in good health and CMV-seropositive. The CDR3 loop is CASSITSGTGARNTIYF. In DNA, the CDR3 is TGTGCCAGTAGTATAACATCCGGGACAGGGGCCAGAAACACCATATATTTT. Full variable domain (rest looked up from reference TRBV19 and TRBJ1-3): DGGITQSPKYLFRKEGQNVTLSCEQNLNHDAMYWYRQDPGQGLRLIYYSQIVNDFQKGDIAEGYSVSREKKESFPLTVTSAQKNPTAFYLCASSITSGTGARNTIYFGEGSWLTVV.